The clone carrying this TCR beta chain was recorded only once. V lost 6 bases to trimming and J lost 5 bases; unmatched junction nucleotides: 5. CDR1 is MNHEY and CDR2 is SVGAGI in the germline V gene. The CDR3 is 13 amino acids. Only in-frame clones appear in the TCRdb table, and some are missing; sequencing was by immunoSEQ multiplex PCR. This repertoire shows 400,000 to 450,000 clones, over 85% found once; its top ten account for 0.8% to 0.9%. The sample comes from a study of blood T cell repertoires in COVID-19. Study at large: T cells, B-cell-depleted T cells, or PBMCs supplied cDNA or gDNA.

The receptor was isolated from a man in his late teens or twenties with COVID-19, enrolled during active disease. Sequenced input: peripheral blood. The chain links TRBV6-5 to TRBJ2-5, with 8 bases matching TRBD1. CDR3 sequence: CASRGTGVETQYF. In nucleotides, the CDR3 is TGTGCCAGCAGGGGGACAGGAGTGGAGACCCAGTACTTC.